This TCR beta chain was recovered during a study of shared clonotypes between healthy human individuals. Points from the study as a whole: Even with large depth, rarefaction showed that sorted-subset sequencing was incomplete.

V lost 0 bases, J lost 7 bases, and 14 bases lay in between. This CDR3 has 15 amino acids. The germline gives CDR1 SGDLS, CDR2 YYNGEE. To note about this clone: The antigen is unknown.

CD45RO-negative CD8 cells positively selected for CCR7 made up the naive population, which excluded terminally differentiated effector memory CD45RA+ cells. Assay runs were performed at deep level. For each subset, genomic DNA was distributed in equal portions over several immunoSEQ plates. Per the study methods: Filtering was not the same, since immunoSEQ gave junction-only sequences without quality scores. TCRdb keeps only in-frame clones here, not all; method: immunoSEQ multiplex PCR. Clone size and V and J calls were adopted from that table, with D and trimming inferred from the DNA. The data show some 2 million clones, around 96% seen once.

This sequence was found in a man aged 18-30 years in good health. V usage is TRBV9 and J usage is TRBJ2-1; the D is unclear. Sequencing was carried out using naive CD8+ T cells sorted from blood. The CDR3 DNA follows: TGTGCCAGCAGCGTAGTACCCAATGAATGGAATGAGCAGTTCTTC. Encoded protein: CASSVVPNEWNEQFF.